These 22 T cell receptor beta chains came from one sample sequenced in a study of shared clonotypes between healthy human individuals. Data came from immunoSEQ multiplex PCR; TCRdb stores just in-frame clones and leaves some out. Of 2.5 million or so clones listed, about 92% are singletons. The sample comprised naive CD4+ T cells sorted from blood. Subset here: CD45RA+ positively selected. All receptors come from a man younger than 30 in good health.

This chain connects TRBV5-6 to TRBJ2-1, with TRBD1 identical over 10 bases. V trimming: 4 bases; J trimming: 8 bases; junction bases outside the gene matches: 9. Germline assignment: CDR1 SGHDT and CDR2 YYEEEE. The CDR3 has 15 amino acids. The CDR3 loop is CASSPGDRGFDEQFF. The CDR3 region has the DNA TGTGCCAGCAGCCCCGGGGACAGGGGATTTGATGAGCAGTTCTTC.

The V gene is TRBV19, the J gene TRBJ2-3, with 7 bases fitting TRBD2. This CDR3 spans 15 amino acids. V lost 4 bases to trimming and J lost 5 bases; unmatched junction nucleotides: 9. Germline loops: CDR1 LNHDA, CDR2 SQIVND (reference sequence). CDR3 DNA: TGTGCCAGTAGTACCCCTAGCGGAAAGGAAGATACGCAGTATTTT. Protein product: CASSTPSGKEDTQYF.

The rearrangement links TRBV2 to TRBJ2-4, with 7 bases lining up with TRBD1. Germline V gene lookup returns CDR1 SNHLY and CDR2 FYNNEI. The length of the CDR3 is 13 residues. Losses at the gene ends were 6 bases for V and 3 bases for J; bases not matched to a gene: 2. The CDR3 DNA is TGTGCCAGCAGGGACAGGAACAAAAACATTCAGTACTTC. Translated, it gives CASRDRNKNIQYF.

This clone has just one count. J is TRBJ2-7 and V is TRBV5-6; 8 bases fit TRBD1. Trimming removed 4 bases from V and 5 bases from J; junction bases left unmatched: 11. The germline gives CDR1 SGHDT, CDR2 YYEEEE. The CDR3 extends over 15 amino acids. The chain's CDR3 is CASSARTGRIHEQYF. In nucleotides, the CDR3 is TGTGCCAGCAGCGCACGGACAGGGAGGATACACGAGCAGTACTTC.

V gene TRBV29-1 combines with J gene TRBJ2-7, with TRBD1 matching over 8 bases. Trimming at V came to 5 bases and at J to 5 bases, leaving 11 bases not matched to a gene. Germline assignment: CDR1 SQVTM and CDR2 ANQGSEA. The length of the CDR3 is 14 residues. The DNA of the CDR3 is TGCAGCGTTACCCTTTCGACAGGGGCCCACGAGCAGTACTTC. Its protein is CSVTLSTGAHEQYF.

The rearrangement links TRBV29-1 to TRBJ1-1; no clear D. The CDR3 spans 11 residues. Germline V lookup: CDR1 SQVTM, CDR2 ANQGSEA. Trimming took off 6 bases at V and 4 bases at J, with 9 bases between the two ends. In DNA, the CDR3 is TGCAGCGTGGAGAAGACCACTGAAGCTTTCTTT. Its translation: CSVEKTTEAFF.

The chain employs TRBV11-2 and TRBJ2-5; the D call may be TRBD1 or TRBD2 (5 bases each). With the DNA end fitting TRBJ2-7 better, the J assignment may be wrong. CDR3 length equals 13 residues. Germline CDR1 and CDR2: SGHAT and FQNNGV. The DNA for the CDR3 is TGTGCCAGCAGCTTCCGGGACCTCTACGAGCAGTACTTC. This codes for CASSFRDLYEQYF.

V is TRBV19 and J is TRBJ1-1; D is unresolved. CDR3 size: 14 residues. Germline V gives CDR1 LNHDA, CDR2 SQIVND (reference sequence). V was pared by 7 bases and J by 3 bases, with 15 bases between. The CDR3 loop reads CASTPRGWDTEAFF. The DNA of the CDR3 is TGTGCCAGTACCCCGCGGGGTTGGGACACTGAAGCTTTCTTT.

This chain joins TRBV5-1 and TRBJ2-2; D may match TRBD1 or TRBD2 (5 bases each). Germline CDR1 SGHRS, CDR2 YFSETQ. The germline V and J ends were trimmed by 0 bases and 4 bases, with 10 bases remaining between them. CDR3 length: 15 amino acids. CDR3 DNA: TGCGCCAGCAGCTTGGAGGGGAGCAGCACCGGGGAGCTGTTTTTT. Encoded protein: CASSLEGSSTGELFF.

The chain employs TRBV6-6 and TRBJ2-7; tentative D call: TRBD1 (7 bases). CDR1 MNHNY and CDR2 SVGAGI come from the germline V gene (reference sequence). This CDR3 is 15 amino acids long. The germline V and J ends were trimmed by 7 bases and 3 bases, with 19 bases remaining between them. CDR3 residues: CASTSRGTDLYEQYF. The DNA of the CDR3 is TGTGCCAGCACCTCGCGCGGGACAGACCTCTACGAGCAGTACTTC.

The chain employs TRBV29-1 and TRBJ2-1; the match to TRBD2 covers 13 bases. CDR1 and CDR2 (germline): SQVTM, ANQGSEA. V dropped 1 base and J dropped 2; count of bases not matched to a gene: 14. The CDR3 loop spans 20 amino acids. In DNA, the CDR3 is TGCAGCGTTGAAGGTCAGAGACTAGCGGGGGGTCGGATAGCCTACAATGAGCAGTTCTTC. This translates into CSVEGQRLAGGRIAYNEQFF.

This chain links TRBV19 with TRBJ1-4; TRBD1 matches at 9 bases. Germline-derived CDR1 and CDR2 are LNHDA and SQIVND (reference sequence). The CDR3 runs to 14 residues. J gave up 7 bases and V 6 bases, and 6 bases lay outside the gene matches. CDR3 coding DNA: TGTGCCAGTAGAGACACAGGGGGCAGTGAAAAACTGTTTTTT. Translation: CASRDTGGSEKLFF.

The rearrangement links TRBV5-1 to TRBJ1-4; D might be TRBD1 (5 bases). Germline CDR1 and CDR2: SGHRS and YFSETQ. Trimming took 3 bases from V and 10 from J, leaving 13 bases between them. The CDR3 is 13 amino acids. In DNA, the CDR3 is TGCGCCAGCAGCTCGGGACGGGAGGGAAAACTGTTTTTT. Translation: CASSSGREGKLFF.

On this clone itself: The same CDR3 arises from other DNA sequences in this sample as well. The V gene is TRBV5-6, the J gene TRBJ1-5; TRBD1 might be the D (6 bases). V was shortened by 1 base and J by 1 base, with 6 bases between the two germline ends. This CDR3 has 14 amino acids. Germline assignment: CDR1 SGHDT and CDR2 YYEEEE. This chain's CDR3 is CASSLRGSNQPQHF. DNA for the CDR3: TGTGCCAGCAGCTTGAGGGGGAGCAATCAGCCCCAGCATTTT. Combining the CDR3 with reference TRBV5-6 and TRBJ1-5 gives the whole variable domain DAGVTQSPTHLIKTRGQQVTLRCSPKSGHDTVSWYQQALGQGPQFIFQYYEEEERQRGNFPDRFSGHQFPNYSSELNVNALLLGDSALYLCASSLRGSNQPQHFGDGTRLSIL.

Details on this clone: One junction end does not reproduce the germline sequence, and a read error may be involved. This chain links TRBV20-1 with TRBJ1-3, with TRBD1 matching 8 bases. Germline V CDR1 and CDR2: DFQATT, SNEGSKA (reference sequence). This CDR3 is 11 amino acids long. The CDR3: CSARVPPGQDF. The DNA for the CDR3 is TGCAGTGCTAGAGTTCCCCCGGGACAGGATTTT.

The chain carries TRBV15 and TRBJ2-2, with D perhaps being TRBD1 or TRBD2 (5 bases each). There are 15 residues in the CDR3. Germline loops: CDR1 LNHNV, CDR2 YYDKDF (reference sequence). Trimming shortened V by 2 bases and J by 11 bases, and 18 bases separated the two germline ends. The CDR3 reads CATSRLGALGGELFF. CDR3 nucleotide sequence: TGTGCCACCAGCAGACTCGGCGCTCTTGGGGGTGAGCTGTTTTTT.

This clone appeared once. The V call is TRBV5-1, the J call TRBJ1-4; D not resolved. From germline, CDR1 is SGHRS and CDR2 YFSETQ. Trimming shortened V by 5 bases and J by 3 bases, and 14 bases separated the two germline ends. The CDR3 is made up of 15 amino acids. CDR3 loop: CASRIHPQSNEKLFF. CDR3 DNA: TGCGCCAGCAGAATCCACCCGCAGTCTAATGAAAAACTGTTTTTT.

The chain carries TRBV6-5 and TRBJ2-3; 9 bases map to TRBD2. The CDR3 consists of 16 residues. Germline-derived CDR1 and CDR2 are MNHEY and SVGAGI. Trimming at V came to 2 bases and at J to 4 bases, leaving 7 bases not matched to a gene. This CDR3 is CASSYVAGATADTQYF. The DNA of the CDR3 is TGTGCCAGCAGTTACGTAGCGGGAGCCACCGCAGATACGCAGTATTTT.

Comment on this clone: The junction and the germline gene differ at one end; a read error may be behind it. Other DNA sequences within the sample encode an identical CDR3. The CDR3 reads CASSLGTSGQETQYF. CDR3 nucleotide sequence: TGTGCTAGCAGCTTAGGGACTAGCGGGCAAGAGACCCAGTACTTC. The gene calls are TRBV7-7 and TRBJ2-5; 12 positions agree with TRBD2. Germline CDR1 and CDR2: SSHAT and FNYEAQ (reference sequence). CDR3 length: 15 residues.

CDR3 nucleotides: TGTGCCAGCAGCCTACCGGACAGGGCAGGAAACACCATATATTTT. Protein sequence: CASSLPDRAGNTIYF. The chain has TRBV7-2 and TRBJ1-3; TRBD1 matches 8 bases. V shed 5 bases and J 4 bases; nucleotides not matched to a gene: 7. The CDR3 is made up of 15 amino acids. The V gene's germline CDR1 is SGHTA and CDR2 FQGNSA.

The chain links TRBV28 to TRBJ1-4, with TRBD1 as a possible D gene (6 bases). CDR3 length: 15 residues. Trimming stripped 3 bases from V and 7 bases from J, with 15 bases between. Germline V gene data show CDR1 as MDHEN and CDR2 as SYDVKM. CDR3: CASSFGGQGTEKLFF. CDR3 DNA sequence: TGTGCCAGCAGTTTCGGGGGTCAGGGGACTGAAAAACTGTTTTTT.

This clone was seen a single time. The J gene is TRBJ2-7, the V gene TRBV6-1, with 8 bases matching TRBD1. The V gene's germline CDR1 is MNHNS and CDR2 SASEGT. The CDR3 loop spans 12 amino acids. Trimming cost V 7 bases and J 5 bases; bases outside gene matches: 4. The CDR3 region is CASNSRGHEQYF. CDR3 nucleotide sequence: TGTGCCAGCAATTCCAGGGGGCACGAGCAGTACTTC.